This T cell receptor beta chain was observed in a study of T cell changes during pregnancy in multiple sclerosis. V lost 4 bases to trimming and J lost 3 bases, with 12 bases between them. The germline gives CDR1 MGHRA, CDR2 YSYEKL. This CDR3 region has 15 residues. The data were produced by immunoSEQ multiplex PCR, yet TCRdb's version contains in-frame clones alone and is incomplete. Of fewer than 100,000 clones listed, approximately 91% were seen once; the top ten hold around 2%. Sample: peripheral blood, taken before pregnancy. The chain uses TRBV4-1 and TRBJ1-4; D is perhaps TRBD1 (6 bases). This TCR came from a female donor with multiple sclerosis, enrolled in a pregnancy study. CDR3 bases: TGCGCCAGCAGCCCCCGGGAGGGGGCTAATGAAAAACTGTTTTTT. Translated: CASSPREGANEKLFF.